Each of the 3 T cell receptor beta chains below was sequenced from the same sample in a study of blood T cell repertoires in COVID-19 (dated by TCRdb to 2020 to 2022). Libraries were built with the immunoSEQ multiplex PCR assay. TCRdb stores this immuneACCESS table with in-frame sequences only. Part of the clones is absent; in the studies checked, under half of the shortfall reflects unresolved V genes, and no reason is known for the rest. Recorded for this sample are about 190,000 clones; roughly 80% of them occurred a single time. 9.5% to 15% of the sample rests with the top ten. Sequencing used peripheral blood. These receptors came from a woman between 45 and 65 years old with acute or convalescent COVID-19.

V and J are TRBV6-5 and TRBJ2-1, with 8 bases matching TRBD2. The CDR3 has 14 amino acids. The germline gives CDR1 MNHEY, CDR2 SVGAGI. With 7 bases clipped from V and 6 bases from J, the junction kept 8 bases outside the gene matches. CDR3: CASIPGGPINEQFF. CDR3 coding DNA: TGTGCCAGCATCCCGGGGGGGCCTATCAATGAGCAGTTCTTC.

This clone has only a few counts. This chain uses TRBV27 with TRBJ2-6, with TRBD2 identical over 11 bases. Trimming at V came to 6 bases and at J to 1 base, leaving 8 bases not matched to a gene. CDR1 MNHEY and CDR2 SMNVEV come from the germline V gene (reference sequence). The CDR3 runs to 18 residues. CDR3 DNA: TGTGCCAGCAGCCCCTGGGCTAGCGGGAGGTCTGGGGCCAACGTCCTGACTTTC. This encodes CASSPWASGRSGANVLTF.

CDR3 DNA sequence: TGTGCCAGCAGTTCTAGCGAGTACGAGCAGTACTTC. As protein: CASSSSEYEQYF. This sequence joins TRBV28 and TRBJ2-7; possibly TRBD2 for D (6 bases). There are 12 residues in the CDR3. Deletions cut 4 bases from V and 4 bases from J, with 8 bases between. The germline gives CDR1 MDHEN, CDR2 SYDVKM.